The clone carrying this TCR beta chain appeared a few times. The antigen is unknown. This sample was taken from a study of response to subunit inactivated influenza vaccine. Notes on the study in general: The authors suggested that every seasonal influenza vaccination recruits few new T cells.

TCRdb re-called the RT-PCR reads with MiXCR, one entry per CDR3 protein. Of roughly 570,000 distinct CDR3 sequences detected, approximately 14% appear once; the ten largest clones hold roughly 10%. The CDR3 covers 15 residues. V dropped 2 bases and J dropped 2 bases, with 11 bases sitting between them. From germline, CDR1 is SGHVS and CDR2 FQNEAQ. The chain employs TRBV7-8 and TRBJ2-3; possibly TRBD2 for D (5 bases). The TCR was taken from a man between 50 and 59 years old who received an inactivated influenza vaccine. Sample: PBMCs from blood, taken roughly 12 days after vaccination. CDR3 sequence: CASSLRAVLTDTQYF. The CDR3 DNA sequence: TGTGCCAGCAGCTTAAGAGCGGTCCTCACAGATACGCAGTATTTT.